This T cell receptor (beta chain) was found in a study of blood T cell repertoires in COVID-19. In the original workflow: Cell counts per sample came from amplifying reference gene primers. Some clones are missing from TCRdb's copy, which holds only in-frame ones; the method was immunoSEQ multiplex PCR. V and J calls plus clone size are reproduced from that table; the DNA served to infer D and trimming. The table lists some 200,000 clones, 89% of them singletons, with about 5% in the top ten. Trimming took off 3 bases at V and 4 bases at J, with 16 bases between the two ends. In germline, CDR1 is SGHNT, CDR2 YYREEE (reference sequence). The CDR3 is 15 residues long.

The chain is built from TRBV5-4 and TRBJ1-2; possibly TRBD1 for D (6 bases). Sequenced sample: peripheral blood. The sequence derives from a woman aged 35 to 49 with acute or convalescent COVID-19. The CDR3, as DNA: TGTGCCAGCAGCTCCATGACAGGAAACTCCTATGGCTACACCTTC. Amino acids: CASSSMTGNSYGYTF.